Below, one TCR beta chain is given with its context. What it binds is unknown. This entry comes from a study of T cells in Graves' hyperthyroidism and ophthalmopathy. Study information: Before treatment of any kind, peripheral blood was taken at initial diagnosis.

V lost 4 bases, J lost 9 bases, and 14 bases stayed unmatched. Germline V gene lookup returns CDR1 LNHDA and CDR2 SQIVND (reference sequence). The CDR3 is made up of 16 amino acids. TCR beta CDR3 region amplification was performed from RNA transcripts. With the HTBI primer set, the TCR CDR3 went through a first round of RT-PCR. One entry per CDR3 protein results from TCRdb running MiXCR on the multiplex PCR reads. This table holds a few hundred thousand distinct CDR3 sequences, around 14% found once. Findings and limits, study-wide: Blood held most thyroid clonotypes expanded above 0.001 frequency.

Stable Graves' hyperthyroidism denoted no ophthalmopathy progression over 18 months. Isolation of PBMCs was performed on 8.5 to 10 ml fresh peripheral blood. This chain joins TRBV19 and TRBJ2-1; 8 nucleotides match TRBD1. The sequenced sample was blood. This receptor was obtained from a woman aged 18-29 years with Graves' hyperthyroidism. The CDR3 sequence is CASSNRDRLTQREQFF. CDR3 DNA: TGTGCCAGTAGTAATCGGGACAGGTTAACCCAGCGTGAGCAGTTCTTC.